The TCR beta chain under discussion was sequenced for a study of CD8+ T cells in alopecia areata. In regard to this clone: Its antigen is undetermined.

Extracted from the samples, RNA was reverse transcribed into cDNA to serve as the sequencing template. Profiled with immunoSEQ multiplex PCR; TCRdb holds only in-frame clones, not every one. The sample carries several thousand clones, 71% recorded once. Study-level results: In scalp samples, resident alphabeta T cells of normal skin are also sequenced. An increase in clonality over normal scalp was evident in lesional scalp, especially alopecia totalis/universalis. Researchers reported that TCR sharing among patients proved less clear than in mice, possibly HLA-linked.

The sequenced material came from skin. This clonotype was sampled from a human donor in good health.

CDR3 DNA: TGTGCCAGCACGGTTGCGGGGGGCACAGATACGCAGTATTTT. Its protein is CASTVAGGTDTQYF. The chain recombines TRBV2 with TRBJ2-3, with 7 nucleotides matching TRBD2. J gave up 1 base and V 7 bases, and 5 bases lay outside the gene matches. Germline values: CDR1 SNHLY, CDR2 FYNNEI. The CDR3 length is 14 residues.